These 16 T cell receptor beta chains were sequenced from one sample in a study of beta chain features in type 1 diabetes. The isolated RNA, all of it, was reverse transcribed, so expressed TCRB transcripts were what got sequenced. Libraries were prepared by immunoSEQ multiplex PCR; TCRdb keeps only in-frame clonotypes and omits some of them. The data show under 900,000 clones, roughly 15% seen once. The sample comprised naive CD4+ T cells from blood. Every receptor here comes from a woman aged 18-29 years in good health.

This clone was counted a few times. The same CDR3 arises from other DNA sequences in this sample as well. This chain joins TRBV7-2 and TRBJ2-3, with unresolved D. Per germline, CDR1 SGHTA and CDR2 FQGNSA. This CDR3 has 14 amino acids. Deletions cut 2 bases from V and 3 bases from J, with 9 bases between. This chain's CDR3 is CASSLSLATDTQYF. CDR3 in DNA: TGTGCCAGCAGCTTAAGTCTCGCGACAGATACGCAGTATTTT.

Of note for this clone: Other DNA sequences in the same sample also yield this CDR3. This chain joins TRBV28 and TRBJ2-1, with TRBD1 matching 8 bases. Per the germline V gene, CDR1 is MDHEN and CDR2 is SYDVKM. The ends lost 6 bases at V and 4 bases at J; junction bases unmatched: 11. The CDR3 is 16 residues long. The CDR3, as DNA: TGTGCCAGCAGCTCCCATAGACAGGGGTCGTACAATGAGCAGTTCTTC. It yields the protein CASSSHRQGSYNEQFF.

In its sample, this clone was seen a few times. The rearrangement joins TRBV7-9 to TRBJ2-3; D is uncertain. V lost 6 bases to trimming and J lost 0 bases, with 7 bases between them. Looked up from germline, CDR1 is SEHNR and CDR2 is FQNEAQ (reference sequence). This CDR3 has 13 amino acids. The CDR3 is CASRLTSTDTQYF. The CDR3 coding sequence is TGTGCCAGCAGATTAACTAGCACAGATACGCAGTATTTT.

V is TRBV7-2 and J is TRBJ1-5; D is uncertain. Trimming stripped 1 base from V and 4 bases from J, with 8 bases between. The CDR3 covers 14 residues. Germline-derived CDR1 and CDR2 are SGHTA and FQGNSA. DNA for the CDR3: TGTGCCAGCAGCTTAGTGGCGGTGAATCAGCCCCAGCATTTT. It codes for CASSLVAVNQPQHF.

This clone was seen a few times. This chain uses TRBV9 with TRBJ2-2; TRBD2 is a possible D gene (5 bases). The germline V and J ends were trimmed by 5 bases and 6 bases, with 8 bases remaining between them. Germline V gene data show CDR1 as SGDLS and CDR2 as YYNGEE. The CDR3 has 12 amino acids. In DNA, the CDR3 is TGTGCCAGCAGAGAGGGTTCCGGGGAGCTGTTTTTT. It yields the protein CASREGSGELFF.

This clone has a handful of counts. The chain has TRBV18 and TRBJ2-3, with no clear D. V was clipped by 2 bases and J by 1 base, with 19 bases between them. Per the germline V gene, CDR1 is KGHSH and CDR2 is LQKENI. This CDR3 is 18 amino acids long. CDR3 in amino acids: CASSPWHSGLPGTDTQYF. CDR3 sequence (DNA): TGTGCCAGCTCACCATGGCACAGTGGCCTGCCTGGCACAGATACGCAGTATTTT.

The chain is built from TRBV7-3 and TRBJ1-1, with D uncertain. With 5 bases removed from V and 0 bases from J, the gap between germline ends came to 7 bases. The CDR3 sequence is 13 residues long. Germline V lookup: CDR1 SGHTA, CDR2 FQGTGA. In DNA form, the CDR3 reads TGTGCCAGCAGCCAGCGGATGAACACTGAAGCTTTCTTT. Residues: CASSQRMNTEAFF.

The chain couples TRBV5-6 to TRBJ1-5; TRBD1 aligns across 8 bases. V lost 0 bases to trimming and J lost 2 bases; unmatched junction nucleotides: 1. This CDR3 comprises 15 residues. CDR1 is SGHDT and CDR2 is YYEEEE in the germline V gene. The CDR3 sequence: CASSLGDRRNQPQHF. CDR3 DNA: TGTGCCAGCAGCTTGGGGGACAGGCGCAATCAGCCCCAGCATTTT.

This clone was counted only a few times. The chain links TRBV19 to TRBJ1-5; the D gene is possibly TRBD1 (5 bases). The CDR3 is 13 amino acids. Trimming shortened V by 3 bases and J by 7 bases, and 10 bases separated the two germline ends. Looked up from germline, CDR1 is LNHDA and CDR2 is SQIVND (reference sequence). The CDR3 sequence is CASSISNRQPQHF. For the CDR3, the DNA is TGTGCCAGTAGTATTTCGAACAGGCAGCCCCAGCATTTT.

This clone was seen a handful of times. V gene TRBV27 combines with J gene TRBJ2-3; D remains ambiguous. Germline assignment: CDR1 MNHEY and CDR2 SMNVEV (reference sequence). V lost 4 bases, J lost 3 bases, and 14 bases lay in between. CDR3 length equals 15 residues. CDR3 in amino acids: CASSSPGLTTDTQYF. CDR3 bases: TGTGCCAGCAGTTCCCCGGGCCTGACAACAGATACGCAGTATTTT.

This clone was seen a handful of times. This chain joins TRBV28 and TRBJ2-1; 8 positions agree with TRBD1. This CDR3 region has 15 residues. Germline V gene lookup returns CDR1 MDHEN and CDR2 SYDVKM. V trimming: 4 bases; J trimming: 6 bases; junction bases outside the gene matches: 8. The CDR3 DNA follows: TGTGCCAGCAGTTCGCTCAGGGGGCGACCCAATGAGCAGTTCTTC. Translating it yields CASSSLRGRPNEQFF.

There are a few counts of this clone. The rearrangement joins TRBV18 to TRBJ2-4; 9 nucleotides line up with TRBD2. The J segment lost 3 bases and the V segment lost 1 base, leaving 4 bases of the junction unmatched. Germline V lookup: CDR1 KGHSH, CDR2 LQKENI. The CDR3 spans 16 residues. The CDR3 DNA reads TGTGCCAGCTCACCACGGGCTAGCGGGGACAAAAACATTCAGTACTTC. Amino acids: CASSPRASGDKNIQYF.

The gene calls are TRBV6-6 and TRBJ1-2; the D gene is possibly TRBD1 (6 bases). V lost 9 bases and J 7 bases, leaving 21 bases between the germline ends. This CDR3 comprises 14 residues. Germline-derived CDR1 and CDR2 are MNHNY and SVGAGI (reference sequence). CDR3 sequence: CASSLPHRESGYTF. CDR3 in DNA: TGTGCCAGTTCCCTACCTCACAGGGAGTCTGGCTACACCTTC.

This clone was found a few times. This chain uses TRBV19 with TRBJ2-7, with a possible D match to TRBD1 (6 bases). The CDR3 covers 13 residues. V lost 4 bases and J lost 4, with 11 bases in between. Looked up from germline, CDR1 is LNHDA and CDR2 is SQIVND (reference sequence). CDR3: CASSRGQLYEQYF. In DNA, the CDR3 is TGTGCCAGTAGTAGAGGACAGTTGTACGAGCAGTACTTC.

About this clone itself: The same CDR3 is also encoded by other DNA sequences in this sample. The chain joins TRBV28 to TRBJ2-7; no definite D call. Germline lookup yields CDR1 MDHEN and CDR2 SYDVKM. CDR3 size: 12 residues. Deletions cut 6 bases from V and 4 bases from J, with 10 bases between. This CDR3 reads CASSLSGYEQYF. Here the CDR3 DNA reads TGTGCCAGCAGCCTTTCGGGTTACGAGCAGTACTTC.

There are a few counts of this clone. Here the CDR3 reads CASSVRPSGIIAREQFF. CDR3 coding DNA: TGTGCCAGCAGTGTCAGGCCTAGCGGGATTATAGCGCGTGAGCAGTTCTTC. This chain links TRBV2 with TRBJ2-1; TRBD2 aligns across 9 bases. J was trimmed by 9 bases and V by 4 bases; bases with no gene match: 16. CDR1 is SNHLY and CDR2 is FYNNEI in the germline V gene. The CDR3 covers 17 residues.